Listed below are T cell receptor beta chains from one sample, sequenced in a study of beta chain features in type 1 diabetes. Measured with immunoSEQ multiplex PCR; TCRdb has only the in-frame clones, and not every one. The sample lists about 620,000 clones, roughly a sixth occurring once. The material sequenced was naive CD4+ T cells from blood. All receptors derive from a man younger than 30 in good health. CDR3s include the opening cysteine and the closing phenylalanine or tryptophan. The size field is filled for only some rows; it gives once, few, many or a size class.

TRBV6-4 few CASSPDRLNTEAFF
TRBV5-1 few CASSFGQGGTEAFF
TRBV27 few CASRRMGSSLSAEQFF
TRBV28 NA CASSWQGLRIEKLFF
TRBV6-5 NA CASSSPGLIYNEQFF
TRBV10-3 few CAISPRGSVQQGDTQYF
TRBV5-1 few CASSLAGSASGNTIYF
TRBV5-4 NA CASSFSSGNTIYF
TRBV9 NA CATGTDVYADGYTF
TRBV9 NA CASSVTDGLAKNIQYF
TRBV28 NA CASSPPVGAYNEQFF
TRBV5-4 few CASSSPTGTGITEAFF
TRBV6-5 few CASSVRDISYEQYF
TRBV7-3 few CASSSPKGTQYF
TRBV10-3 NA CAISESTRQGADGYTF
TRBV28 NA CASSATGLNQPQHF
TRBV5-6 NA CASTHRTSGGDEQFF
TRBV18 NA CASSPGLNTEAFF
TRBV7-2 NA CASSLAAGATNYGYTF
TRBV18 few CASSPPAGLAGGEQFF
TRBV7-2 NA CASSLAGTERHEQYF
TRBV4-1 few CASSQASGASYEQYF
TRBV2 few CASSQTGNYEQYF
TRBV7-2 few CASSLTRTRSYEQYF
TRBV5-6 NA CASSFGSRASSYEQYF
TRBV7-2 few CASSNWDRGLQETQYF
TRBV7-2 NA CASSQGQGGYEQYF
TRBV7-3 NA CASSLWDSTSF
TRBV6-1 few CASSEDTFSYEQYF
TRBV30 few CAWRGPSWAFF
TRBV2 NA CASSVRDRVYGYTF
TRBV10-3 NA CAISDYTGEQYF
TRBV25-1 few CASSRTGSNTGELFF
TRBV29-1 few CSVEDLRDTAYYGYTF
TRBV7-9 NA CASSPRQGMNTEAFF
TRBV23-1 few CASSRPGGVGQPQHF
TRBV28 NA CASSLQRQQRYGYTF
TRBV9 few CASSVPGGYGYTF
TRBV19 NA CASSGLTSEQYF
TRBV28 once CASSLDGGSEQYF